The TCR beta chain under discussion was sequenced for a study of regulatory T cells in long-lasting Graves disease. CDR3 regions were amplified by Arm-PCR using iRepertoire HTBI primers to build TCR beta libraries. TCRdb reprocessed the multiplex PCR reads via MiXCR and lists one record per CDR3 protein. Of approximately 400,000 distinct CDR3 sequences listed, approximately 15% are singletons. The time point: newly diagnosed GD, antithyroid drugs for less than 3 months. Scientists built the TCR library using RNA that was extracted from PBMCs. This CDR3 spans 15 amino acids. Germline-derived CDR1 and CDR2 are MDHEN and SYDVKM. After removal of 7 bases from V and 3 bases from J, the junction contained 8 bases not matched to a gene. In this sample, this clonotype turned up many times. These sequences were also reported in another study, on T cells in Graves' hyperthyroidism and ophthalmopathy.

The chain uses TRBV28 and TRBJ2-7, with 11 bases lining up with TRBD1. The material was peripheral blood mononuclear cells (PBMCs), obtained at new diagnosis, from a patient treated with antithyroid drugs. This TCR came from a woman aged 40 to 50 with Graves disease. CDR3 coding DNA: TGTGCCAGCATTCCCGCCGGGACAGGGGGCTACGAGCAGTACTTC. This gives the protein CASIPAGTGGYEQYF.